This entry features one TCR beta chain sequence. The antigen remains unidentified. Sequenced by immunoSEQ multiplex PCR; TCRdb stores in-frame clones only, minus some. The sample comprises approximately 120,000 clones, around 94% of which are singletons, and more than 0.9% rests with the top ten. The data were obtained in a study of cytomegalovirus exposure and HLA in healthy donors. The CDR3 consists of 16 residues. The V gene lost 0 bases and the J gene lost 2 bases, with 14 bases spanning the gap. CDR1 is SGHRS, CDR2 YFSETQ, per germline. Study-level findings and limits: Researchers catalogued roughly 150 TCR beta chains as cytomegalovirus-associated. Researchers reported that a few CMV-associated chains were confirmed in vitro as CMV antigen-specific.

V gene TRBV5-1 combines with J gene TRBJ1-1; D gene unclear. The sequence derives from a woman aged 18 to 35 in good health and CMV-seronegative. Sequencing input: PBMCs. The CDR3 region has the DNA TGCGCCAGCAGCTTGGCTCGGGGTAAGCAAAACACTGAAGCTTTCTTT. Its protein is CASSLARGKQNTEAFF.